These T cell receptor beta chains were read from a single sample in a study of human T cells and chemical hapten exposure. One entry per CDR3 protein, called by TCRdb with MiXCR from the RACE reads. The sample shows 25,000 to 35,000 distinct CDR3 sequences, 5.8% of them seen only once. The sequences come from whole blood, collected in connection with sensitization to the hapten diphenylcyclopropenone (DPC). The receptors derive from a man aged 30-40 years with alopecia areata. Some clones in this sample may be carry-over from other donors' samples. Both conserved end residues are part of each CDR3. A D gene is named only where the DNA matches it firmly. Each size is once, few, many, or a class for an expanded clone.

j_call clone_size d_call v_call cdr3_aa cdr3_nt
TRBJ1-2 many NA TRBV4-3 CASSDNSDRRGYTF TGCGCCAGCAGCGATAACAGCGACAGACGAGGCTACACCTTC
TRBJ2-5 many TRBD1 TRBV12-3/TRBV12-4 CASSSLRGDRVETQYF TGTGCCAGCAGTTCACTCCGGGGGGACAGGGTAGAGACCCAGTACTTC
TRBJ2-7 many NA TRBV4-1 CASSQAESSYEQYF TGCGCCAGCAGCCAAGCGGAGAGCTCCTACGAGCAGTACTTC
TRBJ1-1 medium-sized NA TRBV29-1 CSVDRIDSEAFF TGCAGCGTTGACCGTATAGACTCTGAAGCTTTCTTT
TRBJ2-5 many NA TRBV11-2 CASSLGPTSLGETQYF TGTGCCAGCAGCTTAGGTCCGACTAGTCTGGGAGAGACCCAGTACTTC
TRBJ2-1 many NA TRBV12-3/TRBV12-4 CASSYGGASYNEQFF TGTGCCAGCAGTTACGGGGGCGCATCCTACAATGAGCAGTTCTTC
TRBJ2-1 many NA TRBV6-2/TRBV6-3 CASNDWSSYNEQFF TGTGCCAGCAACGACTGGAGCTCCTACAATGAGCAGTTCTTC
TRBJ2-2 many NA TRBV29-1 CSLSENTGELFF TGCAGCCTATCAGAGAACACCGGGGAGCTGTTTTTT
TRBJ2-7 many TRBD1 TRBV25-1 CASSEARTGDYEQYF TGTGCCAGCAGTGAAGCTCGGACAGGGGATTACGAGCAGTACTTC
TRBJ2-1 many NA TRBV29-1 CSVDTARVYNEQFF TGCAGCGTTGACACCGCCAGGGTCTACAATGAGCAGTTCTTC
TRBJ2-1 many NA TRBV6-5 CASSYLDHYNEQFF TGTGCCAGCAGTTACCTGGACCACTACAATGAGCAGTTCTTC
TRBJ2-2 many TRBD2 TRBV7-9 CASQPEGRGNTGELFF TGTGCCAGTCAGCCCGAGGGGAGGGGGAACACCGGGGAGCTGTTTTTT
TRBJ1-1 many TRBD1 TRBV6-5 CASSRQGTNEAFF TGTGCCAGCAGTCGACAGGGAACCAATGAAGCTTTCTTT
TRBJ1-2 many TRBD1 TRBV12-3/TRBV12-4 CASSLRTGVDGYTF TGTGCCAGCAGTTTAAGGACAGGGGTAGATGGCTACACCTTC
TRBJ1-2 many NA TRBV9 CASSVGVGHGNYGYTF TGTGCCAGCAGCGTAGGGGTAGGGCACGGTAACTATGGCTACACCTTC
TRBJ2-1 many TRBD2 TRBV18 CASSPLGGDWYNEQFF TGTGCCAGCTCACCACTCGGGGGGGACTGGTACAATGAGCAGTTCTTC
TRBJ2-1 many NA TRBV18 CASSPPALSAYNEQFF TGTGCCAGCTCACCACCGGCACTTTCCGCCTACAATGAGCAGTTCTTC
TRBJ1-3 many NA TRBV12-3/TRBV12-4 CASSLADGLSGNTIYF TGTGCCAGCAGTTTAGCGGATGGTCTCTCTGGAAACACCATATATTTT
TRBJ2-7 many NA TRBV21-1 CASSKDLDSYEQYF TGTGCCAGCAGCAAAGATCTGGATTCCTACGAGCAGTACTTC
TRBJ1-2 many NA TRBV29-1 CSVSGQNYGYTF TGCAGCGTGTCTGGACAGAACTATGGCTACACCTTC